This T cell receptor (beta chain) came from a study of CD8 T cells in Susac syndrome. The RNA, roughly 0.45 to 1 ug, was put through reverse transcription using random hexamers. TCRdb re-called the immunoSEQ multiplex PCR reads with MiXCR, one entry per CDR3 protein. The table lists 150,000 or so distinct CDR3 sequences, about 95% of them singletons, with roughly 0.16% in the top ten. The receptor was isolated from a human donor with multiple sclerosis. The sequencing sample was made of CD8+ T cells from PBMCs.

The CDR3 nucleotides are TGCAGTGCTAGAGCAATGAATCCGGGACACGAATTCGAAACTAATGAAAAACTGTTTTTT. Translation: CSARAMNPGHEFETNEKLFF. The genes are TRBV20-1 and TRBJ1-4; a possible D gene is TRBD1 (6 bases). V dropped 1 base and J dropped 1 base, with 25 bases sitting between them. CDR3 length: 20 residues. CDR1 is DFQATT, CDR2 SNEGSKA, per germline (reference sequence).